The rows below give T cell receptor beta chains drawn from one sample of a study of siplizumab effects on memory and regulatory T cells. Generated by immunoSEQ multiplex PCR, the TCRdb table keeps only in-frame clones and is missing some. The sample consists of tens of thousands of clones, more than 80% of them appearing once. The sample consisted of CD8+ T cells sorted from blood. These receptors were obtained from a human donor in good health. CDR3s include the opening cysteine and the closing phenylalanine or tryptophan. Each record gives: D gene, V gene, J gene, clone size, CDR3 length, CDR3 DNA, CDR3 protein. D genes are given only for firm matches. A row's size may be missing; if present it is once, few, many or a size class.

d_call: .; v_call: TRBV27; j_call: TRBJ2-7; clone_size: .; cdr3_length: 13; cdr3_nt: TGTGCCAGCAGTTATGGGGCGAGCTACGAGCAGTACTTC; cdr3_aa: CASSYGASYEQYF
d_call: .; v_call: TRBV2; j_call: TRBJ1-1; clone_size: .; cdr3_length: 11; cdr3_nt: TGTGCCAGCGGGGACCTCACTGAAGCTTTCTTT; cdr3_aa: CASGDLTEAFF
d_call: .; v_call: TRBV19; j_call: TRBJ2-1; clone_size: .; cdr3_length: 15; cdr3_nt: TGTGCCAGTAGTATCGGTAGCGGAGCCTACAATGAGCAGTTCTTC; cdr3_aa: CASSIGSGAYNEQFF
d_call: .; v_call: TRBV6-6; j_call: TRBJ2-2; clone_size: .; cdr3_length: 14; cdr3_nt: TGTGCCAGCAGGCGGAAATCGGAAGCCGGGGAGCTGTTTTTT; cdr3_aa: CASRRKSEAGELFF
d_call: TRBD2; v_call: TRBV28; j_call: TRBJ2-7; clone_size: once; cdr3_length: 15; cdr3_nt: TGTGCCAGCAGTTTAGCTAGCGGGTCCCTCAACGAGCAGTACTTC; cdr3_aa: CASSLASGSLNEQYF
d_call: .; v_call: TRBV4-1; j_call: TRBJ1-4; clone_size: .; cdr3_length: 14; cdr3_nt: TGTGCCAGCAGCCAAGATGGGGTCGGGGTGAAACTGTTTTTT; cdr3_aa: CASSQDGVGVKLFF
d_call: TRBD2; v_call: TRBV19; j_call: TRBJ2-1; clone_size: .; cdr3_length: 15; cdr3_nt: TGTGCCAGTACTCAGCTAGCGGGAGCCTACAATGAGCAGTTCTTC; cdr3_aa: CASTQLAGAYNEQFF
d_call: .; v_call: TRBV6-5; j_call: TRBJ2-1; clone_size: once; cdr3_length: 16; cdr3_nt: TGTGCCAGCAGATACTCTAGCGAAATAACTTACAATGAGCAGTTCTTC; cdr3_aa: CASRYSSEITYNEQFF
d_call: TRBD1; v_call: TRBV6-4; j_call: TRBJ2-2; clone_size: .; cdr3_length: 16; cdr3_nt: TGTGCCAGCAGTGAGCTCCCGACAGGGTTGACCGGGGAGCTGTTTTTT; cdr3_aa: CASSELPTGLTGELFF
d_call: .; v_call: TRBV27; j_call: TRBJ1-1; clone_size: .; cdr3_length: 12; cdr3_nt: TGTGCCAGCAGTCCAGGAGGGACTGAAGCTTTCTTT; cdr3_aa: CASSPGGTEAFF
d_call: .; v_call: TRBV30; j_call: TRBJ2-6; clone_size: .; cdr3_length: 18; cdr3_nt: TGTGCCTGGGGCCCGGGGGCAGCCGTTTTTATGGGGGCCAACGTCCTGACTTTC; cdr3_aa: CAWGPGAAVFMGANVLTF
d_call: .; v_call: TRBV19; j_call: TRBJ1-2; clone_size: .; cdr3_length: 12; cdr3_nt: TGTGCCAGTAGGAAAGGGTTTTATGGCTACACCTTC; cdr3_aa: CASRKGFYGYTF
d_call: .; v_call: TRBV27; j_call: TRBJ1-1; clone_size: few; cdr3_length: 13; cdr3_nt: TGTGCCAGCAGTTTAGCGGGGAGGACTGAAGCTTTCTTT; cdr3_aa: CASSLAGRTEAFF
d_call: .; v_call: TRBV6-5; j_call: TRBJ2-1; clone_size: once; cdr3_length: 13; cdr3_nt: TGTGCCAGCAGTACTGACAGAGACAATGAGCAGTTCTTC; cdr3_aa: CASSTDRDNEQFF
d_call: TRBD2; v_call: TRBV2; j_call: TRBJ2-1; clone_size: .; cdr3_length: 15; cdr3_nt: TGTGCCAGCAGTGTTAGCGGGAGCTCCTACAATGAGCAGTTCTTC; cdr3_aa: CASSVSGSSYNEQFF
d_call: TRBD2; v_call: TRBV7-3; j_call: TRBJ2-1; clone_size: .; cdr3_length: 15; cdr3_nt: TGTGCCAGCAGCCCTAGCGGGAGATCCCACAATGAGCAGTTCTTC; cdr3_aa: CASSPSGRSHNEQFF
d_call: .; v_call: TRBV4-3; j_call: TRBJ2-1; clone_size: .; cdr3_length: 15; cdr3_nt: TGCGCCAGCAGCCAACAGGGTGGGGTAGGGAGTGAGCAGTTCTTC; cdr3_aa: CASSQQGGVGSEQFF
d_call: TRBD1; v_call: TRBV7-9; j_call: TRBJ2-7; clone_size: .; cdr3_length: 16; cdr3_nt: TGTGCCAGCAGCTCGGGCCGGGACAGGGAATGGTACGAGCAGTACTTC; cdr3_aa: CASSSGRDREWYEQYF
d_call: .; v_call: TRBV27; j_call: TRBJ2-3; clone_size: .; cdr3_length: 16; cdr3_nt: TGTGCCAGCAGTTTATCCCTTTCTGCCCCATCAGATACGCAGTATTTT; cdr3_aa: CASSLSLSAPSDTQYF
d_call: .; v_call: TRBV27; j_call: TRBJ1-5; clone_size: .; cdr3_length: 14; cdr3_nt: TGTGCCAGCAGTTTAGGGGGGGTAAATCAGCCCCAGCATTTT; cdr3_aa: CASSLGGVNQPQHF
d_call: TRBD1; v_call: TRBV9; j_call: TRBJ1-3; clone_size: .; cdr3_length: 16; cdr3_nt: TGTGCCAGCAGCGGGCCCGGGACAGGGGGTATGGACACCATATATTTT; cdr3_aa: CASSGPGTGGMDTIYF
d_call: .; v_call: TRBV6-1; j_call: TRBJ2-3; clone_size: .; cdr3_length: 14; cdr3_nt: TGTGCCAGCCAACTACGCGGGTACACAGATACGCAGTATTTT; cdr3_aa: CASQLRGYTDTQYF
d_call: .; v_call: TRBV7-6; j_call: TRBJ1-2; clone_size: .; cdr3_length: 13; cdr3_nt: TGTGCCAGCAGCGACGGGGGGAACTATGGCTACACCTTC; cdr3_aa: CASSDGGNYGYTF
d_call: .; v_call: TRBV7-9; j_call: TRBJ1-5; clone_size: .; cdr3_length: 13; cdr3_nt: TGTGCCAGCAGCCCCGGGGTTCGCCAGCCCCAGCATTTT; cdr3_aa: CASSPGVRQPQHF